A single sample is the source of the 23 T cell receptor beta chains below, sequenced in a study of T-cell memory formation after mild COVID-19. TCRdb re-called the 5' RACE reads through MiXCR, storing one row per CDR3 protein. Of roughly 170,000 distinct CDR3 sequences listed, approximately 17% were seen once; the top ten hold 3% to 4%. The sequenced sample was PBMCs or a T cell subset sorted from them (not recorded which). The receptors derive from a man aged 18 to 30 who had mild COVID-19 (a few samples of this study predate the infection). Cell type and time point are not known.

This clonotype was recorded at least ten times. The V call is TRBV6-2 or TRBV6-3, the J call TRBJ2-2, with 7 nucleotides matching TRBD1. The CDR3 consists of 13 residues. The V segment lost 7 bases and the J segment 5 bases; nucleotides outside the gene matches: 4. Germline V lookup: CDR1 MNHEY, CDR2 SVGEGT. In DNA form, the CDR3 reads TGTGCCAGCAACGCACAGGGGACCGGGGAGCTGTTTTTT. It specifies CASNAQGTGELFF.

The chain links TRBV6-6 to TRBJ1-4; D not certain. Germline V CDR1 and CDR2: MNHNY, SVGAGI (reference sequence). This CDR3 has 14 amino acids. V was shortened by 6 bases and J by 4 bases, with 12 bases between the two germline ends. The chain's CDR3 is CASRWRPDNEKLFF. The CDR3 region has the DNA TGTGCCAGCAGATGGAGGCCAGATAATGAAAAACTGTTTTTT.

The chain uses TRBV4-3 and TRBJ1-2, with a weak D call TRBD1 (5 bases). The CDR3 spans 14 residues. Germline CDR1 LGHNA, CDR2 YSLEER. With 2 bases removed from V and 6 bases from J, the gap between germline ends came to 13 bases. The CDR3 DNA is TGCGCCAGCAGCCAAACTGACGGACACAATGGCTACACCTTC. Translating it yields CASSQTDGHNGYTF.

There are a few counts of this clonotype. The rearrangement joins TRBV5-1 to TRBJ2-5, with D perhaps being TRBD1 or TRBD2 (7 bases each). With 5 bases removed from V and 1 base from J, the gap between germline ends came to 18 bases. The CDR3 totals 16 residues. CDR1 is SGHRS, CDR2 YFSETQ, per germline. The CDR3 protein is CASSSGRGGAQETQYF. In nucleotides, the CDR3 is TGCGCCAGCAGTTCGGGCAGGGGGGGAGCCCAAGAGACCCAGTACTTC.

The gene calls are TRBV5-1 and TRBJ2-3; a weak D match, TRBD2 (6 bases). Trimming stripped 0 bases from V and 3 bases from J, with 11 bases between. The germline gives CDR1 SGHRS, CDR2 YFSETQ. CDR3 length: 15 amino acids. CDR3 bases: TGCGCCAGCAGCTTGGGACCGGGGGAAACAGATACGCAGTATTTT. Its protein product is CASSLGPGETDTQYF.

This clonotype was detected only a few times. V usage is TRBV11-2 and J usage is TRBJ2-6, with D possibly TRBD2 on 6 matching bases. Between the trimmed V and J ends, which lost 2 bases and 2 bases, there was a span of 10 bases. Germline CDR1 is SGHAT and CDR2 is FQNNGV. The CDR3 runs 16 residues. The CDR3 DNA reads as TGTGCCAGCAGCTTAAACCGGGGGACTGGGGCCAACGTCCTGACTTTC. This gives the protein CASSLNRGTGANVLTF. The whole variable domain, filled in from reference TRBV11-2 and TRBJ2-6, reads EAGVAQSPRYKIIEKRQSVAFWCNPISGHATLYWYQQILGQGPKLLIQFQNNGVVDDSQLPKDRFSAERLKGVDSTLKIQPAKLEDSAVYLCASSLNRGTGANVLTFGAGSRLTVL.

The CDR3 loop is CASSSTGSSSTDTQYF. The CDR3 coding sequence is TGTGCCAGCAGCTCGACAGGGTCCTCTAGCACAGATACGCAGTATTTT. The chain employs TRBV5-5 and TRBJ2-3; 7 positions match TRBD1. Germline V lookup: CDR1 SGHKS, CDR2 YYEKEE (reference sequence). Unmatched junction bases numbered 7, after V lost 3 bases and J lost 0 bases. CDR3 length: 16 amino acids.

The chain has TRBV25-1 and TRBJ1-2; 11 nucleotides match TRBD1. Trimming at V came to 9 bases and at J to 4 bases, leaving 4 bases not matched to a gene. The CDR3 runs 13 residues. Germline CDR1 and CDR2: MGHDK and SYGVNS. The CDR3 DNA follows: TGTGCCAGTGGGACAGGGGGTACCTATGGCTACACCTTC. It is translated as CASGTGGTYGYTF.

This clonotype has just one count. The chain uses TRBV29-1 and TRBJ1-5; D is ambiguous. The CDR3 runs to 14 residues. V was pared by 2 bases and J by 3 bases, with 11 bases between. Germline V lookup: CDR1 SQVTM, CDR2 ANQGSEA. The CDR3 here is CSVELSGYNQPQHF. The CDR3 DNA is TGCAGCGTTGAATTGAGCGGATACAATCAGCCCCAGCATTTT.

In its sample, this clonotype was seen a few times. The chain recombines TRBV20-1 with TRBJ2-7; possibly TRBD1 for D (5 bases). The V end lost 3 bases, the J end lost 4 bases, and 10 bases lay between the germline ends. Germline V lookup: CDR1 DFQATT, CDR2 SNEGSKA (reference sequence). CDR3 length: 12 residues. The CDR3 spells CSASSGAYEQYF. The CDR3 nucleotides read TGCAGTGCTAGCTCTGGGGCGTACGAGCAGTACTTC.

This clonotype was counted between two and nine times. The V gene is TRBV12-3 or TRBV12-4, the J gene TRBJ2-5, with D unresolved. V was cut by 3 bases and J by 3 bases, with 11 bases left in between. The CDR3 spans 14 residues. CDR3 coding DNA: TGTGCCAGCAGTTTCCGGACCACTGAAGAGACCCAGTACTTC. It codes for CASSFRTTEETQYF.

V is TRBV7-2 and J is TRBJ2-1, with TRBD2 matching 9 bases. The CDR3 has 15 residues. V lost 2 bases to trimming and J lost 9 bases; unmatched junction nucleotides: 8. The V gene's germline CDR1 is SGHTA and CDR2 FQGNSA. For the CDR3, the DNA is TGTGCCAGCAGCTTACGCGGGGGGGTGCGGGGTGAGCAGTTCTTC. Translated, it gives CASSLRGGVRGEQFF.

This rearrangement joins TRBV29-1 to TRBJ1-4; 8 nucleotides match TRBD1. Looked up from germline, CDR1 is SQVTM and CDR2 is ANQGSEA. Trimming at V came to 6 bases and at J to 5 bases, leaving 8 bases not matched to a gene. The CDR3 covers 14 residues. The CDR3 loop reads CSVTDRGANEKLFF. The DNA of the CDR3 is TGCAGCGTGACCGACAGGGGCGCGAATGAAAAACTGTTTTTT.

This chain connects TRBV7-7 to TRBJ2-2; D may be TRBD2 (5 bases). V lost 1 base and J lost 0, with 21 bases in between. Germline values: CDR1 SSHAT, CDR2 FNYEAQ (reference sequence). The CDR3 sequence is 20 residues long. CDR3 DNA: TGTGCCAGCAGCTTAGTCACGGACTTCATAAACCTAACGAACACCGGGGAGCTGTTTTTT. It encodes CASSLVTDFINLTNTGELFF.

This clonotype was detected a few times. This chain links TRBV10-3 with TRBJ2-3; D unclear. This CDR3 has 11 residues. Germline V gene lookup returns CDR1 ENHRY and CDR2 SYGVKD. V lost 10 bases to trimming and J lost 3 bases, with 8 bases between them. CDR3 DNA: TGTGCCACCTATGGGACAGATACGCAGTATTTT. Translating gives CATYGTDTQYF.

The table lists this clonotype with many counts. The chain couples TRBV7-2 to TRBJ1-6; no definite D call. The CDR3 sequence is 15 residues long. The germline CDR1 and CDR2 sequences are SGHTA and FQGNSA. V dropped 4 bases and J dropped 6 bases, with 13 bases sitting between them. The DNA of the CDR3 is TGTGCCAGCAGCTCCCTCGGGGTCGGTAATTCACCCCTCCACTTT. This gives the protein CASSSLGVGNSPLHF.

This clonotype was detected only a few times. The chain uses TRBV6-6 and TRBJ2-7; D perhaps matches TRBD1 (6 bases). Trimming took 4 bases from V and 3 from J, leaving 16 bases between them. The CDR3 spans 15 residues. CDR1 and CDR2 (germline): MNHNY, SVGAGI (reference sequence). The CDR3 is CASSSPGDTGYEQYF. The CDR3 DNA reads TGTGCCAGCAGTTCTCCCGGGGACACAGGCTACGAGCAGTACTTC.

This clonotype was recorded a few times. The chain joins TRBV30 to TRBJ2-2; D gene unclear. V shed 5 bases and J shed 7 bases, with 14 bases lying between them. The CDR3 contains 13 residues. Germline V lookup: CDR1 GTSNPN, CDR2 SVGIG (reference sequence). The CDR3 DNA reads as TGTGCCTGGGACCTGGCGGCCCTCGGGGAGCTGTTTTTT. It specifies CAWDLAALGELFF.

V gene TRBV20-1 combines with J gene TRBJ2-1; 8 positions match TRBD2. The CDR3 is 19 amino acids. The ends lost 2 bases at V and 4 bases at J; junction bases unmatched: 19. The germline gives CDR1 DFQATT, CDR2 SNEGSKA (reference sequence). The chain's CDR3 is CSARPPGGNGGATYNEQFF. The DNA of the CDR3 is TGCAGTGCTAGACCCCCGGGGGGTAACGGGGGGGCCACATACAATGAGCAGTTCTTC.

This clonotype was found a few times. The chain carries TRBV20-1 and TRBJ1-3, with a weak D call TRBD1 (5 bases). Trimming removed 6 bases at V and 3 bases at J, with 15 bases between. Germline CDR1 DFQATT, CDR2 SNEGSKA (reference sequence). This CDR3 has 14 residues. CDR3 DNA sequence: TGCAGTGCCCGAATCCGGGACCGTGGAAACACCATATATTTT. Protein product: CSARIRDRGNTIYF.

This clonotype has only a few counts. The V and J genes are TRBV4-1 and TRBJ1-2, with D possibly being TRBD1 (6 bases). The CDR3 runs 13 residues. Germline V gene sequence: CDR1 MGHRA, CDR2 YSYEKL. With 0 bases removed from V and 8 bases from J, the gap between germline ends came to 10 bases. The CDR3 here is CASSQEGGWGYTF. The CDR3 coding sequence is TGCGCCAGCAGCCAAGAGGGGGGCTGGGGCTACACCTTC.

CDR3 loop: CASSSETGGTGELFF. In nucleotides, the CDR3 is TGTGCCAGCAGCTCGGAGACAGGGGGAACCGGGGAGCTGTTTTTT. The rearrangement uses TRBV5-4 and TRBJ2-2; TRBD1 matches at 9 bases. The CDR3 sequence is 15 residues long. Germline V gene data show CDR1 as SGHNT and CDR2 as YYREEE (reference sequence). V shed 3 bases and J 5 bases; nucleotides not matched to a gene: 5.

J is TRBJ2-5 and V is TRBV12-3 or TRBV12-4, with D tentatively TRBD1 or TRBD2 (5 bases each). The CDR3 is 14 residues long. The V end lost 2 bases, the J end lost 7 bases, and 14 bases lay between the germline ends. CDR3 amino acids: CASSLLGPLGTQYF. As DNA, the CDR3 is TGTGCCAGCAGTTTATTGGGACCACTCGGGACCCAGTACTTC.